This TCR beta chain was identified during a study of shared clonotypes between healthy human individuals. Points from the study as a whole: Richness estimates generally favored naive over memory subsets.

The length of the CDR3 is 15 residues. Germline V gene sequence: CDR1 SGDLS, CDR2 YYNGEE. Trimming removed 4 bases from V and 4 bases from J; junction bases left unmatched: 5. Comments on this clone: Its antigen is still unknown.

Generated by immunoSEQ multiplex PCR, the TCRdb table keeps only in-frame clones and is missing some. The repertoire holds around 700,000 clones, around three quarters seen once, with around 2% in the top ten. The receptor was isolated from a woman in her twenties or thirties in good health. Sequenced input: memory CD4+ T cells sorted from blood. This sample's subset: CD45RA-negative fraction. V and J are TRBV9 and TRBJ2-1, with 10 bases lining up with TRBD2. The CDR3 DNA sequence: TGTGCCAGCAGCCCACGGACTAGCGGTTACAATGAGCAGTTCTTC. Its translation: CASSPRTSGYNEQFF.